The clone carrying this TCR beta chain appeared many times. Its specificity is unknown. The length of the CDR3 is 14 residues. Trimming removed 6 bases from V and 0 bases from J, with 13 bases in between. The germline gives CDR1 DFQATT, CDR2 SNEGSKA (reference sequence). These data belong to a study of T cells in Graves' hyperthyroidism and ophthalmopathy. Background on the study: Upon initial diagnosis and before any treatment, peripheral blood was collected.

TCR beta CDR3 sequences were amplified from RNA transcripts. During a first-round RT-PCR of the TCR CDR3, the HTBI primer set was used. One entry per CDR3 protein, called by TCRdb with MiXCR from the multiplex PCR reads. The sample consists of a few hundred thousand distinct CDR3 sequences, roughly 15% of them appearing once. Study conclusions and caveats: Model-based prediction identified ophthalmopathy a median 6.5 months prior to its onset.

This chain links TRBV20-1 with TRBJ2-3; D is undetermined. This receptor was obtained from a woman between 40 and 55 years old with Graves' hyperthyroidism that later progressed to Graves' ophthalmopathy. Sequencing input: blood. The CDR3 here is CSARTETSTDTQYF. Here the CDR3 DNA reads TGCAGTGCCCGGACCGAAACGAGCACAGATACGCAGTATTTT.